Detailed here is one TCR beta chain. This entry is derived from a study of T cells after yellow fever vaccination. CDR1 is SGHDN, CDR2 FVKESK, per germline. This CDR3 comprises 15 residues. Losses at the gene ends were 6 bases for V and 7 bases for J; bases not matched to a gene: 10. One entry per CDR3 protein results from TCRdb running MiXCR on the 5' RACE reads. The data show hundreds of thousands of distinct CDR3 sequences, about 15% seen once. The TCR was taken from a man younger than 30 who received the YFV17D yellow fever vaccine. The rearrangement links TRBV14 to TRBJ2-3; the match to TRBD2 covers 10 bases. The sequenced sample was PBMCs, obtained more than 4 days after the first yellow fever vaccination. The CDR3 nucleotides are TGTGCCAGCAGGCCTTCCGGGACTAGCGTGAATACGCAGTATTTT. It specifies CASRPSGTSVNTQYF.